The rows below give T cell receptor beta chains drawn from one sample of a study of T cells in Graves' hyperthyroidism and ophthalmopathy. MiXCR was run by TCRdb on the multiplex PCR reads, yielding one entry per CDR3 protein. The table includes about 600,000 distinct CDR3 sequences, 14% detected once. Sequenced material: blood. These receptors all stem from a woman in her 50s with Graves' ophthalmopathy. The CDR3 runs from the conserved cysteine through the conserved F or W. Each record gives: clone size, J gene, V gene, D gene, CDR3 protein, CDR3 DNA. D genes are given only for firm matches. A clone size is listed for some rows: how often the clone was seen (once, few, many), or a class if it is expanded.

clone_size: many; j_call: TRBJ2-2; v_call: TRBV11-1; d_call: NA; cdr3_aa: CASSRRVLTGELFF; cdr3_nt: TGTGCCAGCAGCCGGAGGGTGCTCACCGGGGAGCTGTTTTTT
clone_size: many; j_call: TRBJ2-1; v_call: TRBV29-1; d_call: TRBD1; cdr3_aa: CSGRTGTYNEQFF; cdr3_nt: TGCAGCGGGCGGACAGGTACCTACAATGAGCAGTTCTTC
clone_size: NA; j_call: TRBJ2-3; v_call: TRBV6-1; d_call: TRBD1; cdr3_aa: CASSTGQGIGTDTQYF; cdr3_nt: TGTGCCAGCAGTACCGGACAGGGGATAGGCACAGATACGCAGTATTTT
clone_size: NA; j_call: TRBJ2-7; v_call: TRBV11-2; d_call: NA; cdr3_aa: CASSLWGGVARYEQYF; cdr3_nt: TGTGCCAGCAGCTTATGGGGTGGGGTAGCCCGCTACGAGCAGTACTTC
clone_size: many; j_call: TRBJ1-2; v_call: TRBV5-1; d_call: TRBD1; cdr3_aa: CASSLDPGGRYTF; cdr3_nt: TGCGCCAGCAGCTTGGACCCAGGGGGCCGCTACACCTTC
clone_size: NA; j_call: TRBJ2-4; v_call: TRBV19; d_call: TRBD1; cdr3_aa: CASSMVLRAGGKAAKNIQYF; cdr3_nt: TGTGCCAGTAGTATGGTTTTAAGGGCAGGGGGTAAGGCGGCCAAAAACATTCAGTACTTC
clone_size: many; j_call: TRBJ2-3; v_call: TRBV5-1; d_call: NA; cdr3_aa: CASSLRTATDTQYF; cdr3_nt: TGCGCCAGCAGCCTAAGGACTGCCACAGATACGCAGTATTTT
clone_size: many; j_call: TRBJ1-2; v_call: TRBV28; d_call: NA; cdr3_aa: CASNGGDYGYTF; cdr3_nt: TGTGCCAGCAATGGAGGAGACTATGGCTACACCTTC
clone_size: NA; j_call: TRBJ1-1; v_call: TRBV20-1; d_call: TRBD1; cdr3_aa: CSAPQGQVMNTEAFF; cdr3_nt: TGCAGTGCTCCTCAGGGACAGGTGATGAACACTGAAGCTTTCTTT
clone_size: many; j_call: TRBJ1-1; v_call: TRBV10-3; d_call: NA; cdr3_aa: CAITKGGKDTEAFF; cdr3_nt: TGTGCCATTACTAAGGGGGGCAAGGACACTGAAGCTTTCTTT
clone_size: many; j_call: TRBJ1-5; v_call: TRBV28; d_call: NA; cdr3_aa: CASSLKGVSNQPQHF; cdr3_nt: TGTGCCAGCAGTTTAAAGGGGGTAAGCAATCAGCCCCAGCATTTT
clone_size: many; j_call: TRBJ2-5; v_call: TRBV12-3/TRBV12-4; d_call: NA; cdr3_aa: CASSRTAAGETQYF; cdr3_nt: TGTGCCAGCAGCAGGACAGCGGCGGGCGAGACCCAGTACTTC
clone_size: NA; j_call: TRBJ2-7; v_call: TRBV19; d_call: TRBD1; cdr3_aa: CASSPRDRPSYEQYF; cdr3_nt: TGTGCCAGTAGTCCCCGGGACAGGCCCTCCTACGAGCAGTACTTC
clone_size: NA; j_call: TRBJ2-2; v_call: TRBV19; d_call: TRBD2; cdr3_aa: CASSKLAGESGPGELFF; cdr3_nt: TGTGCCAGTAGTAAGCTAGCGGGAGAAAGTGGACCCGGGGAGCTGTTTTTT
clone_size: few; j_call: TRBJ2-2; v_call: TRBV7-6; d_call: NA; cdr3_aa: CASSKISGTGELFF; cdr3_nt: TGTGCCAGCAGCAAGATAAGTGGGACGGGGGAGCTGTTTTTT
clone_size: NA; j_call: TRBJ2-1; v_call: TRBV4-3; d_call: TRBD2; cdr3_aa: CASSQVAGVSHNEQFF; cdr3_nt: TGCGCCAGCAGCCAAGTTGCGGGGGTTTCCCACAATGAGCAGTTCTTC
clone_size: many; j_call: TRBJ2-1; v_call: TRBV11-2; d_call: NA; cdr3_aa: CASSLMMDRSYNEQFF; cdr3_nt: TGTGCCAGCAGCTTAATGATGGACCGCTCCTACAATGAGCAGTTCTTC
clone_size: many; j_call: TRBJ2-7; v_call: TRBV20-1; d_call: NA; cdr3_aa: CSARAGGGYEQYF; cdr3_nt: TGCAGTGCTAGAGCCGGCGGAGGCTACGAGCAGTACTTC
clone_size: many; j_call: TRBJ1-2; v_call: TRBV30; d_call: NA; cdr3_aa: CAWSVLPSTAGGDGYTF; cdr3_nt: TGTGCCTGGAGTGTCCTCCCGTCGACGGCGGGTGGGGATGGCTACACCTTC
clone_size: many; j_call: TRBJ1-1; v_call: TRBV20-1; d_call: NA; cdr3_aa: CSAREGRVDTEAFF; cdr3_nt: TGCAGTGCTAGAGAGGGCAGGGTCGACACTGAAGCTTTCTTT